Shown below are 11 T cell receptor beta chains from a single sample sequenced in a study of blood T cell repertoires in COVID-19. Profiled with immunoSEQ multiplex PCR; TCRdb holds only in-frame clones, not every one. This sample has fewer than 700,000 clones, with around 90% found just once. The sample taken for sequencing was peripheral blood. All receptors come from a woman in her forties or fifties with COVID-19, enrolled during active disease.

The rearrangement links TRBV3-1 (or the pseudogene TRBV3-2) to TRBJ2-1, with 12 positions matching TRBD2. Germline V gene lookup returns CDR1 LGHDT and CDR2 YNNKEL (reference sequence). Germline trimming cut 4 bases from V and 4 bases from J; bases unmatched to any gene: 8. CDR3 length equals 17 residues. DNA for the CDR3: TGTGCCAGCAGCCCGCTTCTGACTAGCGGGGGTTACAATGAGCAGTTCTTC. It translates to CASSPLLTSGGYNEQFF.

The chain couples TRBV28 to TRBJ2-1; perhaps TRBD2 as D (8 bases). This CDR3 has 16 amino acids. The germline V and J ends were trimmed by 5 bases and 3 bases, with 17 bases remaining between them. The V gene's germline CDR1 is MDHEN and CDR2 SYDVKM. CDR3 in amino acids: CASSRTSRGFYNEQFF. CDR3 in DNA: TGTGCCAGCAGTCGGACTAGCAGGGGGTTCTACAATGAGCAGTTCTTC.

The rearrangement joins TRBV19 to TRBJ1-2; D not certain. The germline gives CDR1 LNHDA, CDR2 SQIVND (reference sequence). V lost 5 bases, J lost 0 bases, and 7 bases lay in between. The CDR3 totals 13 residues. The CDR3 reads CASSHQSNYGYTF. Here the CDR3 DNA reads TGTGCCAGTAGTCATCAGTCTAACTATGGCTACACCTTC.

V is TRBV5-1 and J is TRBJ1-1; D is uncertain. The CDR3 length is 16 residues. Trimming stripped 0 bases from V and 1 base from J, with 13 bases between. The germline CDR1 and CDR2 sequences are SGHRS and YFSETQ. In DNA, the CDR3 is TGCGCCAGCAGCTTGGAAGGTGGGCTGGGGAACACTGAAGCTTTCTTT. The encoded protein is CASSLEGGLGNTEAFF.

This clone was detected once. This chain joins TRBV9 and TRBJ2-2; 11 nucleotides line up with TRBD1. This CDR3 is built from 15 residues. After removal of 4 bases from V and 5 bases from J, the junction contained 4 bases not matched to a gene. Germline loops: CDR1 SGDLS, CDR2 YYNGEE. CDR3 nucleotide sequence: TGTGCCAGCAGCCTCGGGACAGGGGGGACCGGGGAGCTGTTTTTT. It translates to CASSLGTGGTGELFF.

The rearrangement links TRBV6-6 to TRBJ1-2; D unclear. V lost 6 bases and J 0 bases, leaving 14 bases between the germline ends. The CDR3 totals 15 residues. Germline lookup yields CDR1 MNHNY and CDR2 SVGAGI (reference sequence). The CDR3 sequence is CASRPTEISNYGYTF. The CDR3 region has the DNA TGTGCCAGCAGACCCACAGAAATCTCTAACTATGGCTACACCTTC.

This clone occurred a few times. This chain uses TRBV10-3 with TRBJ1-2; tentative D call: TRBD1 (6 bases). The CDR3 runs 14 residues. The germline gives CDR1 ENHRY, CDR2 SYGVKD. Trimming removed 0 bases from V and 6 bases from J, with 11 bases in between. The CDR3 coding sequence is TGTGCCATCAGTGAGTCTGCAGGGGAAGATGGCTACACCTTC. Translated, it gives CAISESAGEDGYTF.

CDR3: CASSGQRNEKLFF. Written as DNA, the CDR3 is TGTGCCAGCAGCGGACAGCGGAATGAAAAACTGTTTTTT. The chain recombines TRBV6-6 with TRBJ1-4, with TRBD1 as a possible D gene (6 bases). This CDR3 spans 13 amino acids. CDR1 MNHNY and CDR2 SVGAGI come from the germline V gene (reference sequence). Deletions cut 6 bases from V and 5 bases from J, with 10 bases between.

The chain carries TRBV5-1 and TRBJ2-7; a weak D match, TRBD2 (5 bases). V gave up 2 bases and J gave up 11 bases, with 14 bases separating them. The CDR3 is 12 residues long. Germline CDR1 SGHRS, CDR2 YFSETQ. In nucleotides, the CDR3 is TGCGCCAGCAGCTTCGGGGTCGGGAAAAAGTACTTC. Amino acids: CASSFGVGKKYF.

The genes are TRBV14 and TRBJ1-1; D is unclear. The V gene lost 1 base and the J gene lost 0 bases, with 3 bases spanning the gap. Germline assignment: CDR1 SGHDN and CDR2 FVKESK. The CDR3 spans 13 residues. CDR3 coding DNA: TGTGCCAGCAGCCAAGTTATGAACACTGAAGCTTTCTTT. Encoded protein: CASSQVMNTEAFF.

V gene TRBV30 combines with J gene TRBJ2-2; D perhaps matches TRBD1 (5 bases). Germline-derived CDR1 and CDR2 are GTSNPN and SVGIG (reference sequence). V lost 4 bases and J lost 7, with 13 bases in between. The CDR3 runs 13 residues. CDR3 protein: CAWTARDDGELFF. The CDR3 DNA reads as TGTGCCTGGACTGCCAGGGATGACGGGGAGCTGTTTTTT.